This T cell receptor (beta chain) was observed in a study of T cells in Graves' hyperthyroidism and ophthalmopathy. What was amplified from RNA transcripts were TCR beta CDR3 regions. The primer set for the first-round RT-PCR of the TCR CDR3 was HTBI. One entry per CDR3 protein results from TCRdb running MiXCR on the multiplex PCR reads. This sample has around 34,000 distinct CDR3 sequences, with 52% found just once. The CDR3 runs to 16 residues. The V end lost 2 bases, the J end lost 0 bases, and 13 bases lay between the germline ends. This receptor was obtained from a woman in her thirties or forties with Graves' ophthalmopathy. The chain carries TRBV12-3 or TRBV12-4 and TRBJ1-2; D is possibly TRBD1 (5 bases). Sequencing was performed on blood. The chain's CDR3 is CASSLSGEGPNYGYTF. The DNA of the CDR3 is TGTGCCAGCAGTTTATCGGGGGAGGGACCTAACTATGGCTACACCTTC.